A single TCR beta chain is shown here with its context. This clonotype has more than one count but fewer than ten. Its specific antigen is unknown. Nothing much larger sits one base from this clone, and base qualities are not available. The record originates from a study of T cells after yellow fever vaccination (dated by TCRdb to the late 2010s). Some background on the complete study: The SMART-Seq v4 Ultra Low Input RNA kit was used to prepare libraries from fractions with low cell numbers. Bulk PBMC replicates and cell subsets were isolated from blood drawn at multiple timepoints before and after both primary and secondary immunization. The cohort comprised two healthy male donors, one aged 18 to 29 and one aged 30 to 40 years. To track T-cell clones before and after primary and booster YFV17D yellow fever vaccination, bulk TCR alpha and beta repertoires were sequenced longitudinally.

In the paper's terms, the treatment or condition label means: live attenuated yellow fever vaccine strain. A standard Ficoll-Paque protocol was used to isolate PBMCs from peripheral blood. CD4 and CD8 T-cell fractions were isolated with Dynabeads CD4 and CD8 positive selection kits. RNA was extracted with TriZol from bulk PBMCs, CD4 and CD8 fractions, and dextramer-positive and dextramer-negative fractions. The germline ends are 14 bases apart after V is trimmed by 3 bases and J by 8 bases. Its CDR3 holds 14 amino acids, cysteine through phenylalanine. Only the CDR3 DNA is retained, 42 bases long and in frame from the first base. The sequencer was an Illumina NovaSeq 6000. TCR cDNA was synthesized by 5'RACE template switching, which introduced a universal primer site and unique molecular identifiers. cDNA synthesis was primed from both the TCR alpha and TCR beta constant segments. Libraries were amplified in two PCR steps, with sample barcodes and sequencing adapters added in the second step. Sequencing of the libraries was done on either Illumina HiSeq 2500 (2x100 bp) or NovaSeq (2x150 bp). Processing in the source paper ran as follows. Reads were demultiplexed and collapsed into UMI consensus sequences with MIGEC, and V(D)J alignment was performed with MiXCR. Vaccine-responding clonotypes were identified with edgeR using replicate PBMC samples, with FDR below 0.01 and a log2 fold change above 5 up to day 15 being required. Each bulk clonotype was labeled CD4 or CD8 based on which sequenced repertoire, CD4 or CD8, contained the clonotype at higher abundance. TCRdb redid the processing of the public reads, applying fastp at Q25 and MiXCR, and retained in-frame beta chains. Each record represents a unique CDR3 protein, reported with the most common genes and DNA among its rows. What appears here as the V and J calls and clone size reflects TCRdb's work, not the paper's. Within this sample are around 320,000 distinct CDR3 sequences, with under 9% of them counted one time only. The ten top clones hold approximately 3.5% of the sample.

Study-wide findings and limitations: A small fraction of clonotypes appeared in both the CD4 and CD8 compartments, likely as a result of convergent recombination. Computational filtering was required because FACS-sorted repertoires could contain abundant contaminating clonotypes from the bulk population. The secondary T-cell response was found to be weaker but faster than the primary response, with a peak reached on day 5 rather than on day 15. After the booster, most clones that had expanded after primary vaccination were detected again (around 95% of CD4 and more than 85% of CD8), suggesting broad maintenance of memory. Because the study included only a couple of donors, the extent to which the findings can be generalized is limited.

The sequence came from a young man who received the YFV17D yellow fever vaccine. Material: CD4+ T cells sorted from PBMCs, obtained 5 days after the yellow fever booster vaccination. The rearrangement joined TRBV12-3 or TRBV12-4 to TRBJ2-1, with no reliable assignment of the D segment. The CDR3 amino acid sequence is: CASSFSVSVYEQFF. Here is the DNA: TGTGCCAGCAGTTTTTCTGTTTCGGTATATGAGCAGTTCTTC.